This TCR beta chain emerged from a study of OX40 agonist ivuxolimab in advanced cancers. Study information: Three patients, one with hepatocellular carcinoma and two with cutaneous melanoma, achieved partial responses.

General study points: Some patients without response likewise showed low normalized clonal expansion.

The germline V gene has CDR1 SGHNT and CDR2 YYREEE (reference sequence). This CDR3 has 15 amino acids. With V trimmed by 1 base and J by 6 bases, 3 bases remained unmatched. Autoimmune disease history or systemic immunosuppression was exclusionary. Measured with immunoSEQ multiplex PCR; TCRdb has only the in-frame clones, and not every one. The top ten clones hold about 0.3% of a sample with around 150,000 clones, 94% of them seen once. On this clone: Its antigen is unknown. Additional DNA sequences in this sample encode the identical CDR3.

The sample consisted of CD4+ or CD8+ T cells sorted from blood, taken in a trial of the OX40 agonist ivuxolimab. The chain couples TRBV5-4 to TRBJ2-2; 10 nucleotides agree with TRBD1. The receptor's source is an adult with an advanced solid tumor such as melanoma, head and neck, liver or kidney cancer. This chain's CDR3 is CASSLPGQGPGELFF. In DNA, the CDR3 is TGTGCCAGCAGCTTGCCGGGACAGGGGCCCGGGGAGCTGTTTTTT.